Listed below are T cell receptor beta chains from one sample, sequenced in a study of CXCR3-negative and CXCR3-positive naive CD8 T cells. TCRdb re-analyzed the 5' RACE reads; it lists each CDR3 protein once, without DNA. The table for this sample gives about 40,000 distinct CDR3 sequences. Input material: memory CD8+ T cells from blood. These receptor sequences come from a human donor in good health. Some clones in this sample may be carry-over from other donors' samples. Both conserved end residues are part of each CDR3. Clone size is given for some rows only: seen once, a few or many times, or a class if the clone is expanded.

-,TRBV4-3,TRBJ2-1,CASSQLGTEVVPYNEQFF
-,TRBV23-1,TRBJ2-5,CASSRQETQYF
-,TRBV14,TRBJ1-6,CASSPRDPRRSLHF
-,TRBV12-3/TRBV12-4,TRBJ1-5,CASSTRDSNQPQHF
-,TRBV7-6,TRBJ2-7,CASSNGGRDEQYF
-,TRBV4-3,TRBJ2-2,CASSHGETGELLF
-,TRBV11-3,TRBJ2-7,CASSLGTGSYEQYF
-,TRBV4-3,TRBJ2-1,CASSHPGAGGWNEQFF
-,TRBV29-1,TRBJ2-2,CSAETGTGELFF
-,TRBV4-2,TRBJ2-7,CASSQETGGSYEQYF
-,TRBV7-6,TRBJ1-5,CASSLARYQPQHF
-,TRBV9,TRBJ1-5,CASSVEAGANQPQHF
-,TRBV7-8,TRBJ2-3,CASSPMGYTDTQYF
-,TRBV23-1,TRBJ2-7,CATAPRTGSSYEQYF
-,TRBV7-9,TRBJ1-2,CASSLGRDRLDGYTF
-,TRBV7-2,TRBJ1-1,CASSPNPWGTEAFF
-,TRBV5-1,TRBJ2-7,CASSEGSTGSYEQYF
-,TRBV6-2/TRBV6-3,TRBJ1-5,CASGLTWGNGNQPQHF
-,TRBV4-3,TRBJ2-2,CASSRWHSANTGELFF
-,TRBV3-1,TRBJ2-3,CASSLAGTSGKRGTDTQYF
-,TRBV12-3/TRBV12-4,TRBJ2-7,CASSRYRIDRGHTYEQYF
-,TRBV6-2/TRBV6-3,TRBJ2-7,CASSYAASGAYEQYF
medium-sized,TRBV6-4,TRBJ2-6,CASSDGGSGANVLTF
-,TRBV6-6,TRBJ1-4,CASSTMGGGEKLFF
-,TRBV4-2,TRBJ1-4,CASSQDTGEFIKELFF
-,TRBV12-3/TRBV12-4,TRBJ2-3,CASVSGDSTDTQYF
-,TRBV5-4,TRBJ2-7,CASSFGTGVHEQYF
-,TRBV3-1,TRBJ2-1,CASSLGTSGGNEQFF